This is a list of T cell receptor beta chains from one sample in a study of T cells in Graves' hyperthyroidism and ophthalmopathy. Each CDR3 protein gets one entry after TCRdb re-called the multiplex PCR reads with MiXCR. The table has about 510,000 distinct CDR3 sequences, 40% to 50% seen once. The sample was peripheral blood or thyroid tissue (not recorded which). Every receptor here comes from an adult woman with Graves' disease, either hyperthyroidism or ophthalmopathy (not recorded which). The CDR3 runs from the conserved cysteine through the conserved F or W. The D gene is left open where the match is weak. Only part of the rows carry a size: once, few, many, or a class if the clone is expanded.

J gene: TRBJ2-7
V gene: TRBV10-3
clone size: once
D gene: -
CDR3 DNA: TGTGCCATCAGTGAGTCTACTAGCAGCCACAATGAGCAGTACTTC
CDR3 protein: CAISESTSSHNEQYF

J gene: TRBJ1-5
V gene: TRBV19
clone size: -
D gene: TRBD1
CDR3 DNA: TGTGCCAGTAGTATTGCCGGGACAGGTGCAAATCAGCCCCAGCATTTT
CDR3 protein: CASSIAGTGANQPQHF

J gene: TRBJ2-5
V gene: TRBV7-8
clone size: -
D gene: -
CDR3 DNA: TGTGCCAGCAGCATGCGAGGAATCCAAGAGACCCAGTACTTC
CDR3 protein: CASSMRGIQETQYF

J gene: TRBJ2-2
V gene: TRBV5-4
clone size: many
D gene: -
CDR3 DNA: TGTGCCAGCAGCTTGGTTGGGGGACTCACCGGGGAGCTGTTTTTT
CDR3 protein: CASSLVGGLTGELFF

J gene: TRBJ2-5
V gene: TRBV9
clone size: -
D gene: -
CDR3 DNA: TGTGCCAGCAGCGTTGGGTTGGGGAGTTACCAAGAGACCCAGTACTTC
CDR3 protein: CASSVGLGSYQETQYF

J gene: TRBJ1-2
V gene: TRBV12-3/TRBV12-4
clone size: -
D gene: TRBD1
CDR3 DNA: TGTGCCAGCAGTCGCGACAGGGGGCCTAACTATGGCTACACCTTC
CDR3 protein: CASSRDRGPNYGYTF

J gene: TRBJ1-2
V gene: TRBV10-3
clone size: -
D gene: -
CDR3 DNA: TGTGCCATCAGTGAACATACAGGCTACGGCTACACCTTC
CDR3 protein: CAISEHTGYGYTF

J gene: TRBJ2-2
V gene: TRBV7-2
clone size: many
D gene: -
CDR3 DNA: TGTGCCAGCAGCCCTCGAATGACCGGGGAGCTGTTTTTT
CDR3 protein: CASSPRMTGELFF

J gene: TRBJ2-2
V gene: TRBV25-1
clone size: -
D gene: TRBD2
CDR3 DNA: TGTGCCAGCAGTGGTAGCGGGACCGGGGAGCTGTTTTTT
CDR3 protein: CASSGSGTGELFF

J gene: TRBJ2-7
V gene: TRBV20-1
clone size: -
D gene: -
CDR3 DNA: TGCAGTGCTAGATGGGCCCAGTCCTACGAGCAGTACTTC
CDR3 protein: CSARWAQSYEQYF

J gene: TRBJ2-5
V gene: TRBV29-1
clone size: -
D gene: TRBD1
CDR3 DNA: TGCAGCTTGGCGAACAGGGGAGAGGAGACCCAGTACTTC
CDR3 protein: CSLANRGEETQYF

J gene: TRBJ1-3
V gene: TRBV6-6
clone size: many
D gene: -
CDR3 DNA: TGTGCCAGCAGTGATTCTCAGGACGTGCTCTCTGGAAACACCATATATTTT
CDR3 protein: CASSDSQDVLSGNTIYF

J gene: TRBJ1-5
V gene: TRBV12-3/TRBV12-4
clone size: -
D gene: -
CDR3 DNA: TGTGCCAGCAGTTTAAGGTGGGGGGAGCCCCAGCATTTT
CDR3 protein: CASSLRWGEPQHF

J gene: TRBJ1-1
V gene: TRBV29-1
clone size: few
D gene: TRBD1
CDR3 DNA: TGCAGCGTAGACCAGGACAGGAGGGCCACTGAAGCTTTCTTT
CDR3 protein: CSVDQDRRATEAFF

J gene: TRBJ2-5
V gene: TRBV20-1
clone size: medium-sized
D gene: -
CDR3 DNA: TGCAGTGCTAGAGATGGAGGACGGCAAGAGACCCAGTACTTC
CDR3 protein: CSARDGGRQETQYF

J gene: TRBJ2-5
V gene: TRBV4-3
clone size: -
D gene: -
CDR3 DNA: TGCGCCAGCAGTCAAGGGATGGCGATGGAGACCCAGTACTTC
CDR3 protein: CASSQGMAMETQYF

J gene: TRBJ1-2
V gene: TRBV29-1
clone size: -
D gene: -
CDR3 DNA: TGCAGCGTTGAAGGGGACGCTAACTATGGCTACACCTTC
CDR3 protein: CSVEGDANYGYTF

J gene: TRBJ1-4
V gene: TRBV2
clone size: -
D gene: TRBD1
CDR3 DNA: TGTGCCAGCAGTGAAGCGCTTCAGGGGGCGCCTGATAATGAAAAACTGTTTTTT
CDR3 protein: CASSEALQGAPDNEKLFF

J gene: TRBJ2-7
V gene: TRBV7-6
clone size: few
D gene: -
CDR3 DNA: TGTGCCAGCAGTCCAGGACAGTACTCCTACGAGCAGTACTTC
CDR3 protein: CASSPGQYSYEQYF

J gene: TRBJ2-5
V gene: TRBV2
clone size: -
D gene: -
CDR3 DNA: TGTGCCAGCAGTGCCCCCTGGGTGACCCAAGAGACCCAGTACTTC
CDR3 protein: CASSAPWVTQETQYF

J gene: TRBJ2-7
V gene: TRBV25-1
clone size: many
D gene: -
CDR3 DNA: TGTGCCAGCAGCCGGGACCTTCCACCCTACGAGCAGTACTTC
CDR3 protein: CASSRDLPPYEQYF

J gene: TRBJ2-3
V gene: TRBV25-1
clone size: many
D gene: -
CDR3 DNA: TGTGCCAGCAGCGAGGCCTGGGGTCCAGATACGCAGTATTTT
CDR3 protein: CASSEAWGPDTQYF

J gene: TRBJ2-7
V gene: TRBV5-1
clone size: -
D gene: -
CDR3 DNA: TGCGCCAGCAGCCGCGAAACAAGAGATTACGAGCAGTACTTC
CDR3 protein: CASSRETRDYEQYF

J gene: TRBJ2-7
V gene: TRBV7-2
clone size: -
D gene: TRBD2
CDR3 DNA: TGTGCCAGCAGCGACGCTAGCGGCGGCTACGAGCAGTACTTC
CDR3 protein: CASSDASGGYEQYF

J gene: TRBJ2-7
V gene: TRBV7-8
clone size: -
D gene: TRBD1
CDR3 DNA: TGTGCCATCCAAACCGAGGAGACAAGGGACAGGAACTACGAGCAGTACTTC
CDR3 protein: CAIQTEETRDRNYEQYF

J gene: TRBJ2-2
V gene: TRBV6-1
clone size: -
D gene: TRBD1
CDR3 DNA: TGTGCCAGCAGTGAAGGGACAGGGTATGCCGGGGAGCTGTTTTTT
CDR3 protein: CASSEGTGYAGELFF

J gene: TRBJ2-7
V gene: TRBV13
clone size: -
D gene: -
CDR3 DNA: TGTGCCAGCAGCCCTGGGGACACGGAGCAGTACTTC
CDR3 protein: CASSPGDTEQYF

J gene: TRBJ2-5
V gene: TRBV7-2
clone size: once
D gene: TRBD1
CDR3 DNA: TGTGCCAGCAGCACTCCCCCGACAGGGGGCCAAGAGACCCAGTACTTC
CDR3 protein: CASSTPPTGGQETQYF

J gene: TRBJ2-6
V gene: TRBV7-9
clone size: -
D gene: -
CDR3 DNA: TGTGCCAGCAGCGCAGAGGACCTGACTTTC
CDR3 protein: CASSAEDLTF

J gene: TRBJ2-5
V gene: TRBV20-1
clone size: -
D gene: -
CDR3 DNA: TGCAGTGCTACCACAAAAGAGACCCAGTACTTC
CDR3 protein: CSATTKETQYF

J gene: TRBJ2-5
V gene: TRBV25-1
clone size: many
D gene: -
CDR3 DNA: TGTGCCAGCAGTGAACAGTCGTGGGTGGTCCGAGGTCTAGAGACCCAGTACTTC
CDR3 protein: CASSEQSWVVRGLETQYF

J gene: TRBJ2-2
V gene: TRBV11-2
clone size: -
D gene: TRBD1
CDR3 DNA: TGTGCCAGCAGCACCGGACAGGGCGAGGGATCGACCGGGGAGCTGTTTTTT
CDR3 protein: CASSTGQGEGSTGELFF

J gene: TRBJ1-1
V gene: TRBV25-1
clone size: -
D gene: -
CDR3 DNA: TGTGCCAGCAGCTGGGCTGGGGTTAACACTGAAGCTTTCTTT
CDR3 protein: CASSWAGVNTEAFF

J gene: TRBJ2-5
V gene: TRBV2
clone size: -
D gene: TRBD1
CDR3 DNA: TGTGCCAGCAGGGCACGACAGGGTGGTGAAAACCAAGAGACCCAGTACTTC
CDR3 protein: CASRARQGGENQETQYF

J gene: TRBJ1-5
V gene: TRBV7-2
clone size: few
D gene: -
CDR3 DNA: TGTGCCAGCAGCGGGGACCTCAATCAGCCCCAGCATTTT
CDR3 protein: CASSGDLNQPQHF

J gene: TRBJ1-5
V gene: TRBV28
clone size: -
D gene: TRBD1
CDR3 DNA: TGTGCCAGCAGTTATGGGACAGGGAGAGTCGGGGATCAGCCCCAGCATTTT
CDR3 protein: CASSYGTGRVGDQPQHF

J gene: TRBJ1-5
V gene: TRBV7-8
clone size: -
D gene: -
CDR3 DNA: TGTGCCAGTGGGGGCAGGAGTCAGCCCCAGCATTTT
CDR3 protein: CASGGRSQPQHF

J gene: TRBJ2-5
V gene: TRBV4-1
clone size: many
D gene: -
CDR3 DNA: TGCGCCAGCAGCCTAACAGGGTTGGAGACCCAGTACTTC
CDR3 protein: CASSLTGLETQYF

J gene: TRBJ2-7
V gene: TRBV11-2
clone size: few
D gene: -
CDR3 DNA: TGTGCCAGCAGCTTGGACAGAATCTACGAGCAGTACTTC
CDR3 protein: CASSLDRIYEQYF

J gene: TRBJ2-7
V gene: TRBV11-2
clone size: few
D gene: -
CDR3 DNA: TGTGCCAGCAGCTTAGGAGGACCGCTGCGGACCTACGAGCAGTACTTC
CDR3 protein: CASSLGGPLRTYEQYF

J gene: TRBJ1-2
V gene: TRBV7-2
clone size: -
D gene: -
CDR3 DNA: TGTGCCAGCAGCTTAGCGCTTGGAGTTACTAACTATGGCTACACCTTC
CDR3 protein: CASSLALGVTNYGYTF

J gene: TRBJ2-5
V gene: TRBV24-1
clone size: -
D gene: -
CDR3 DNA: TGTGCCACCAGTAGTTGGGTGGAAGGGTACCAAGAGACCCAGTACTTC
CDR3 protein: CATSSWVEGYQETQYF

J gene: TRBJ2-5
V gene: TRBV29-1
clone size: -
D gene: TRBD2
CDR3 DNA: TGCAGCCTCCGAACTAGCGGAGGTGGGGAGACCCAGTACTTC
CDR3 protein: CSLRTSGGGETQYF

J gene: TRBJ1-2
V gene: TRBV19
clone size: -
D gene: TRBD1
CDR3 DNA: TGTGCCAGTAGTTCAGGGGGTTTCTATGGCTACACCTTC
CDR3 protein: CASSSGGFYGYTF

J gene: TRBJ2-5
V gene: TRBV7-8
clone size: -
D gene: -
CDR3 DNA: TGTGCCTGGAGTGCCGGGGAGACCCAGTACTTC
CDR3 protein: CAWSAGETQYF

J gene: TRBJ1-6
V gene: TRBV12-3/TRBV12-4
clone size: many
D gene: -
CDR3 DNA: TGTGCCAGCAGTTTCCGAGGGGCCGATAATTCACCCCTCCACTTT
CDR3 protein: CASSFRGADNSPLHF

J gene: TRBJ1-5
V gene: TRBV24-1
clone size: many
D gene: -
CDR3 DNA: TGTGCCACCAGTGATGGCGGGGTGCAGCCCCAGCATTTT
CDR3 protein: CATSDGGVQPQHF

J gene: TRBJ1-2
V gene: TRBV12-3/TRBV12-4
clone size: -
D gene: -
CDR3 DNA: TGTGCCAGCAGTTTAACGACAGCAACTCCCTTGGACACCTTC
CDR3 protein: CASSLTTATPLDTF

J gene: TRBJ2-7
V gene: TRBV9
clone size: many
D gene: -
CDR3 DNA: TGTGCCAGCAGCGTAGAGGTAGCAGGATGGGAGCAGTACTTC
CDR3 protein: CASSVEVAGWEQYF

J gene: TRBJ2-7
V gene: TRBV28
clone size: few
D gene: -
CDR3 DNA: TGTGCCAGCGGCAGGACCTGGGGGGAGCAGTACTTC
CDR3 protein: CASGRTWGEQYF

J gene: TRBJ2-7
V gene: TRBV29-1
clone size: -
D gene: -
CDR3 DNA: TGCAGCTTGGGCGCCTACGAGCAGTACTTC
CDR3 protein: CSLGAYEQYF

J gene: TRBJ1-3
V gene: TRBV20-1
clone size: many
D gene: -
CDR3 DNA: TGCAGTGCCCACCATTCTCGGCAGTACTCTGGAAACACCATATATTTT
CDR3 protein: CSAHHSRQYSGNTIYF

J gene: TRBJ1-5
V gene: TRBV6-2/TRBV6-3
clone size: -
D gene: -
CDR3 DNA: TGTGCCAGCAGTCAGGGGATAGGCAATCAGCCCCAGCATTTT
CDR3 protein: CASSQGIGNQPQHF

J gene: TRBJ1-5
V gene: TRBV7-2
clone size: -
D gene: -
CDR3 DNA: TGTGCCAGCAGCTTACGGACAGACGGCCACGAGCATTTT
CDR3 protein: CASSLRTDGHEHF

J gene: TRBJ1-1
V gene: TRBV7-9
clone size: many
D gene: -
CDR3 DNA: TGTGCCAGCAGCTTACTGCACTTGAACACTGAAGCTTTCTTT
CDR3 protein: CASSLLHLNTEAFF

J gene: TRBJ1-4
V gene: TRBV5-1
clone size: many
D gene: TRBD1
CDR3 DNA: TGCGCCAGCAGCTTGGAAGGGACAGATAATGAAAAACTGTTTTTT
CDR3 protein: CASSLEGTDNEKLFF

J gene: TRBJ2-5
V gene: TRBV7-7
clone size: once
D gene: TRBD2
CDR3 DNA: TGTGCTAGCAGCTTAGCTAGCGGGTTCCAGTACTTC
CDR3 protein: CASSLASGFQYF

J gene: TRBJ1-2
V gene: TRBV24-1
clone size: -
D gene: -
CDR3 DNA: TGTGCCAGCAGGATCCACAGGCTCCGGACTAACTATGGCTACACCTTC
CDR3 protein: CASRIHRLRTNYGYTF

J gene: TRBJ2-1
V gene: TRBV7-9
clone size: -
D gene: TRBD1
CDR3 DNA: TGTGCCAGCAGCTACCGGACAGGGGGCTGGAATGAGCAGTTCTTC
CDR3 protein: CASSYRTGGWNEQFF